Sequencing of this T cell receptor beta chain was carried out in a study of T cell changes during pregnancy in multiple sclerosis. Measured with immunoSEQ multiplex PCR; TCRdb has only the in-frame clones, and not every one. The data show 25,000 to 35,000 clones, with roughly 90% seen just once and 8.5% to 10% held by the top ten. This clone was detected only once. The CDR3 is made up of 12 amino acids. Germline V lookup: CDR1 SGHNT, CDR2 YENEEA. V was pared by 6 bases and J by 9 bases, with 12 bases between. This rearrangement joins TRBV11-3 to TRBJ2-1; D may be TRBD2 (5 bases). This specimen was CD8+ T cells from peripheral blood mononuclear cells, taken in the first trimester of pregnancy. This clonotype was sampled from a female donor with multiple sclerosis, enrolled in a pregnancy study. The CDR3 DNA sequence: TGTGCCAGCAGTACGGCAGGACTTGAGCAGTTCTTC. It is translated as CASSTAGLEQFF.